The 8 T cell receptor beta chains listed next were all sequenced from one sample in a study of cytomegalovirus exposure and HLA in healthy donors. PCR primers comprised 60 Vbeta and 13 Jbeta primers. TCRdb's copy holds only in-frame clones and misses some; the assay was immunoSEQ multiplex PCR. The table has tens of thousands of clones, about 60% seen once; the top ten hold 6.3%. The sample taken for sequencing was PBMCs. The source of these receptors is a woman aged 30 to 39 in good health and CMV-seronegative.

The chain couples TRBV28 to TRBJ1-2, with 9 bases lining up with TRBD1. Per the germline V gene, CDR1 is MDHEN and CDR2 is SYDVKM. The CDR3 consists of 15 residues. V shed 6 bases and J 7 bases; nucleotides not matched to a gene: 12. CDR3 bases: TGTGCCAGCAGCACTACAGGGGGCGCAGGGAGTGGCTACACCTTC. This gives the protein CASSTTGGAGSGYTF.

V and J are TRBV7-9 and TRBJ1-4, with unresolved D. Per the germline V gene, CDR1 is SEHNR and CDR2 is FQNEAQ (reference sequence). Trimming took 6 bases from V and 3 from J, leaving 20 bases between them. There are 17 residues in the CDR3. The CDR3 DNA reads as TGTGCCAGCAGTCTCACCAGGCTTGAGATATCTAATGAAAAACTGTTTTTT. Protein product: CASSLTRLEISNEKLFF.

The rearrangement uses TRBV6-1 and TRBJ2-1, with D possibly being TRBD2 (5 bases). CDR3 length: 15 residues. From germline, CDR1 is MNHNS and CDR2 SASEGT. The V gene lost 6 bases and the J gene lost 0 bases, with 12 bases spanning the gap. CDR3 in DNA: TGTGCCAGCAGCGTTGAGGGTATCTCCTACAATGAGCAGTTCTTC. The encoded protein is CASSVEGISYNEQFF.

The J gene is TRBJ2-2, the V gene TRBV10-1; TRBD2 matches 11 bases. Germline CDR1 and CDR2: WNHNN and SYGVQD (reference sequence). The V segment lost 6 bases and the J segment 4 bases; nucleotides outside the gene matches: 7. This CDR3 region has 16 residues. DNA for the CDR3: TGCGCCAGCAGCCGAACTAGCGGGGGATTCACCGGGGAGCTGTTTTTT. Its protein is CASSRTSGGFTGELFF.

The chain recombines TRBV6-6 with TRBJ2-7; D gene ambiguous. V lost 0 bases and J lost 3, with 3 bases in between. CDR1 MNHNY and CDR2 SVGAGI come from the germline V gene (reference sequence). The CDR3 totals 12 residues. The CDR3 here is CASSYSSYEQYF. CDR3 coding DNA: TGTGCCAGCAGTTACTCGAGCTACGAGCAGTACTTC.

V and J are TRBV4-1 and TRBJ1-2; D is uncertain. This CDR3 has 14 amino acids. Germline CDR1 reads MGHRA; CDR2 reads YSYEKL. The V and J ends lost 0 bases and 4 bases respectively, with 9 bases between them. For the CDR3, the DNA is TGCGCCAGCAGCCAAGACCCTGAGATCTATGGCTACACCTTC. This encodes CASSQDPEIYGYTF.

The gene calls are TRBV2 and TRBJ2-7; 7 nucleotides align to TRBD1. The CDR3 loop spans 15 amino acids. Germline V gives CDR1 SNHLY, CDR2 FYNNEI. J gave up 0 bases and V 6 bases, and 8 bases lay outside the gene matches. The CDR3 is CASSLTTGPSYEQYF. The CDR3 nucleotides read TGTGCCAGCAGCCTGACGACAGGGCCCTCCTACGAGCAGTACTTC.

This clone was observed a handful of times. V usage is TRBV18 and J usage is TRBJ1-1; TRBD1 might be the D (5 bases). The germline V gene encodes CDR1 KGHSH and CDR2 LQKENI. The CDR3 consists of 12 residues. Trimming pared 3 bases from V and 5 bases from J, leaving 7 bases between. The CDR3 spells CASSPQGTEAFF. The DNA of the CDR3 is TGTGCCAGCTCACCCCAGGGAACTGAAGCTTTCTTT.